This TCR beta chain was identified in a study of CD8+CD57+ T cells in acquired aplastic anemia. An expansion of CD8+CD57+ cells by flow cytometry had been shown in patients chosen for sequencing. This CDR3 spans 13 amino acids. The V end lost 5 bases, the J end lost 3 bases, and 11 bases lay between the germline ends. Genomic DNA was employed as the template in profiling TCR beta VDJ and CDR3. MiXCR, run by TCRdb on the reads, gives a single entry per CDR3 protein. The sample carries about 240,000 distinct CDR3 sequences, about 44% recorded once. What was sequenced was sorted CD4+, CD8+, or CD8+CD57+ T cells (not recorded which) from PBMCs. The chain employs TRBV12-3 or TRBV12-4 and TRBJ2-7; D possibly corresponds to TRBD1 (6 bases). The clonotype was recovered from a human donor with aplastic anemia. CDR3 sequence: CASSHRASYEQYF. CDR3 bases: TGTGCCAGCAGTCACAGGGCGAGCTACGAGCAGTACTTC.